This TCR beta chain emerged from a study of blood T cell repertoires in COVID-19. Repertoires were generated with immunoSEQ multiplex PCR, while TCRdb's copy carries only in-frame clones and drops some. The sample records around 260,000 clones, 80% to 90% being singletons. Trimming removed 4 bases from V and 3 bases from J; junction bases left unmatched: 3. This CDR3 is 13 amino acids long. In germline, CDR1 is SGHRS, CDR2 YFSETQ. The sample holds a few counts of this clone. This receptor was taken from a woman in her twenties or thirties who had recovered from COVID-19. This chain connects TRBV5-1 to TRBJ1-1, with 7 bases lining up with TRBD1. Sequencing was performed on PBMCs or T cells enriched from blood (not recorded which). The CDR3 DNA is TGCGCCAGCAGCGACAGGGAAGACACTGAAGCTTTCTTT. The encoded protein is CASSDREDTEAFF.